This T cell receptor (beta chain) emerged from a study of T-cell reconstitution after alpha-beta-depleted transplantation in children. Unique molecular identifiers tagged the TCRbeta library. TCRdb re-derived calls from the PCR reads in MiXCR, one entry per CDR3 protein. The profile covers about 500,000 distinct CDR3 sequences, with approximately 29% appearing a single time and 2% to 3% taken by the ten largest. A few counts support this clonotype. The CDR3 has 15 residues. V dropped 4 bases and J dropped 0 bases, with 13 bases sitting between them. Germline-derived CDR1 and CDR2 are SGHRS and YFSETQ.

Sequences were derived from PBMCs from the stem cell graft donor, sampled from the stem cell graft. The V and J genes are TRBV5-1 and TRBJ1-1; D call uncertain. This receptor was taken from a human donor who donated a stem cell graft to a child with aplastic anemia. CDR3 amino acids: CASSTDGQMNTEAFF. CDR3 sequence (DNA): TGCGCCAGCAGCACGGACGGCCAGATGAACACTGAAGCTTTCTTT.